The 4 T cell receptor beta chains given below trace back to one sample, sequenced in a study of T cells in Graves' hyperthyroidism and ophthalmopathy. Researchers amplified the TCR beta CDR3 regions from RNA transcripts. A first-round RT-PCR of the TCR CDR3 used the HTBI primer set. Each CDR3 protein gets one entry after TCRdb re-called the multiplex PCR reads with MiXCR. Among about 690,000 distinct CDR3 sequences listed, roughly 17% were seen once. Sample: blood. The receptor source for this set is a man over 45 with Graves' hyperthyroidism.

Comment on this clonotype: One junction end disagrees with the germline gene, perhaps due to a read error. The chain combines TRBV11-2 with TRBJ1-2; D is perhaps TRBD1 (6 bases). CDR1 and CDR2 (germline): SGHAT, FQNNGV. CDR3 size: 16 residues. The CDR3 DNA follows: TGTGCCAGCAGTTCCCTCCCACAGGGAAGAAACTATGGCCACACCTTC. Encoded protein: CASSSLPQGRNYGHTF. Full variable domain (outside the CDR3, taken from reference TRBV11-2 and TRBJ1-2): EAGVAQSPRYKIIEKRQSVAFWCNPISGHATLYWYQQILGQGPKLLIQFQNNGVVDDSQLPKDRFSAERLKGVDSTLKIQPAKLEDSAVYLCASSSLPQGRNYGHTFGSGTRLTVV.

This clonotype was recorded at least ten times. This chain uses TRBV28 with TRBJ1-6; a weak D match, TRBD1 (5 bases). Deletions cut 8 bases from V and 9 bases from J, with 14 bases between. The CDR3 totals 13 residues. Germline CDR1 reads MDHEN; CDR2 reads SYDVKM. The CDR3 here is CASGTIRSSPLHF. CDR3 in DNA: TGTGCCAGCGGGACTATTAGGAGTTCACCCCTCCACTTT.

This clonotype was counted ten times or more. The rearrangement uses TRBV28 and TRBJ2-7; TRBD2 matches at 7 bases. Germline V lookup: CDR1 MDHEN, CDR2 SYDVKM. J lost 0 bases, V lost 4 bases, and 9 bases had no gene match. This CDR3 has 16 amino acids. The CDR3 spells CASSSPSTSLSYEQYF. In DNA, the CDR3 is TGTGCCAGCAGTTCCCCTTCGACTAGCCTCTCCTACGAGCAGTACTTC.

This clonotype was observed many times. One end of the junction does not line up with germline, which may come from a read error. The chain couples TRBV7-7 to TRBJ2-7, with D possibly being TRBD1 (6 bases). The CDR3 consists of 15 residues. Germline assignment: CDR1 SSHAT and CDR2 FNYEAQ (reference sequence). The CDR3 bases are TGTGCTAGCAGCCCAGACCCGGGACATAACTACGAGCAGTACTTC. This sequence encodes CASSPDPGHNYEQYF.